This T cell receptor beta chain was sequenced during a study of shared clonotypes between healthy human individuals. Study results and limitations: How much donors shared clonotypes was expected to be affected by sequencing depth. Four donors held approximately 5% of naive CD4 clonotypes in common.

V lost 6 bases and J 5 bases, leaving 19 bases between the germline ends. The germline gives CDR1 MNHEY, CDR2 SVGAGI. The CDR3 covers 15 residues. Execution of the assay was at deep level. Per the authors' pipeline: Filtering differed since immunoSEQ provided only junctions, with no quality scores. Here immunoSEQ multiplex PCR was the method, and the copy in TCRdb shows in-frame clones only, minus some. Clonal size and the V and J genes are those of that table, whereas D and trimming came from the DNA. The repertoire consists of 2 million to 2.5 million clones, with over 90% occurring once and the leading ten covering 0.39%. Points on this clone: Its specificity is not known.

The sequence was collected from a man aged 18 to 35 in good health. Some clones in this sample may be carry-over from other donors' samples. The J gene is TRBJ2-5, the V gene TRBV6-5, with a tentative D call TRBD2 (6 bases). Sequenced: naive CD4+ T cells from PBMCs. Subset specified: CD45RA+ positively selected. The CDR3 reads CASSNPGTYRETQYF. The CDR3 nucleotides are TGTGCCAGCAGCAACCCCGGGACTTATCGGGAGACCCAGTACTTC.